These 20 T cell receptor beta chains were all obtained from the same sample, sequenced in a study of neoadjuvant anti-PD-1 for oral cavity cancer. Profiled with immunoSEQ multiplex PCR; TCRdb holds only in-frame clones, not every one. The table shows about 15,000 clones, with about two thirds occurring only once. The sample here was PBMCs, taken before nivolumab (anti-PD-1) treatment. These receptors all stem from a person aged 40 to 85 with oral cavity squamous cell carcinoma.

The J gene is TRBJ2-3, the V gene TRBV11-2, with D unclear. The germline V gene has CDR1 SGHAT and CDR2 FQNNGV. The CDR3 length is 13 residues. V dropped 1 base and J dropped 5 bases, with 7 bases sitting between them. The CDR3 bases are TGTGCCAGCAGCTTAGGGGCTGAAGATACGCAGTATTTT. Translated: CASSLGAEDTQYF.

The V and J genes are TRBV2 and TRBJ2-5, with 9 nucleotides matching TRBD1. This CDR3 has 15 amino acids. The germline gives CDR1 SNHLY, CDR2 FYNNEI. Trimming removed 5 bases from V and 6 bases from J; junction bases left unmatched: 10. DNA for the CDR3: TGTGCCAGCAGTCCCCCGGGACAGGGTCCAAAGACCCAGTACTTC. It is translated as CASSPPGQGPKTQYF.

The chain links TRBV4-1 to TRBJ1-2; D is undetermined. The CDR3 is made up of 16 amino acids. The V gene lost 4 bases and the J gene lost 4 bases, with 19 bases spanning the gap. Germline assignment: CDR1 MGHRA and CDR2 YSYEKL. DNA of the CDR3: TGCGCCAGCAGCCTCCACCAGGAGTCAAATGTCTATGGCTACACCTTC. This sequence encodes CASSLHQESNVYGYTF.

V is TRBV11-3 and J is TRBJ1-3; 9 bases are shared with TRBD1. The V gene's germline CDR1 is SGHNT and CDR2 YENEEA. Trimming at V came to 4 bases and at J to 6 bases, leaving 4 bases not matched to a gene. This CDR3 contains 14 residues. The CDR3 sequence is CASSYRGPENTIYF. The CDR3 nucleotides are TGTGCCAGCAGCTACAGGGGGCCGGAAAACACCATATATTTT.

This clone appeared once. This chain uses TRBV28 with TRBJ1-1, with D uncertain. The V gene's germline CDR1 is MDHEN and CDR2 SYDVKM. Trimming took off 1 base at V and 3 bases at J, with 9 bases between the two ends. The CDR3 is made up of 14 amino acids. The CDR3 is CASSLYGAYTEAFF. The CDR3 coding sequence is TGTGCCAGCAGTTTATATGGCGCATACACTGAAGCTTTCTTT.

This sequence joins TRBV30 and TRBJ1-5; D not resolved. The CDR3 runs to 12 residues. The germline gives CDR1 GTSNPN, CDR2 SVGIG (reference sequence). Trimming shortened V by 2 bases and J by 6 bases, and 8 bases separated the two germline ends. CDR3 nucleotide sequence: TGTGCCTGGAGTCGGACGGGTCAGCCCCAGCATTTT. Residues: CAWSRTGQPQHF.

This clone was picked up a small number of times. The chain's CDR3 is CASSDRGRAEAFF. The CDR3 coding sequence is TGTGCCAGCAGTGACAGGGGCCGAGCTGAAGCTTTCTTT. The J gene is TRBJ1-1, the V gene TRBV6-1, with D perhaps matching TRBD1 (6 bases). Trimming took off 3 bases at V and 6 bases at J, with 11 bases between the two ends. Germline V gene sequence: CDR1 MNHNS, CDR2 SASEGT. CDR3 length: 13 residues.

The chain is built from TRBV7-9 and TRBJ1-1; D gene unclear. Trimming removed 5 bases from V and 8 bases from J, with 9 bases in between. This CDR3 has 11 amino acids. CDR1 is SEHNR, CDR2 FQNEAQ, per germline (reference sequence). CDR3 amino acids: CASSRSKEAFF. The CDR3 DNA reads TGTGCCAGCAGCCGAAGCAAAGAAGCTTTCTTT.

The gene calls are TRBV5-1 and TRBJ1-6, with 10 positions matching TRBD1. CDR1 and CDR2 from the germline V gene are SGHRS and YFSETQ. With 6 bases clipped from V and 8 bases from J, the junction kept 5 bases outside the gene matches. This CDR3 spans 14 amino acids. This chain's CDR3 is CASTGTGADSPLHF. The CDR3 coding sequence is TGCGCCAGCACCGGGACAGGGGCAGATTCACCCCTCCACTTT.

The gene calls are TRBV4-1 and TRBJ2-2; D not resolved. The germline V and J ends were trimmed by 1 base and 2 bases, with 14 bases remaining between them. The CDR3 length is 17 residues. Per germline, CDR1 MGHRA and CDR2 YSYEKL. CDR3 protein: CASSQGLLRENTGELFF. DNA of the CDR3: TGCGCCAGCAGCCAAGGACTGCTCAGAGAAAACACCGGGGAGCTGTTTTTT.

The chain has TRBV7-2 and TRBJ2-2, with 7 bases matching TRBD1. The length of the CDR3 is 15 residues. V dropped 4 bases and J dropped 4; count of bases not matched to a gene: 6. Germline CDR1 is SGHTA and CDR2 is FQGNSA. CDR3 sequence reads: CASSYRGAVTGELFF. CDR3 sequence (DNA): TGTGCCAGCAGCTACAGGGGCGCGGTCACCGGGGAGCTGTTTTTT.

A single count supports this clone. CDR3 DNA: TGTGCCAGCAGCTTATACCTGGACAGAAACACCGGGGAGCTGTTTTTT. Residues: CASSLYLDRNTGELFF. The rearrangement joins TRBV11-2 to TRBJ2-2; possibly TRBD1 for D (6 bases). There are 16 residues in the CDR3. V was trimmed by 2 bases and J by 2 bases, leaving 12 bases between them. Germline V gene lookup returns CDR1 SGHAT and CDR2 FQNNGV.

This clone occurred a few times. The chain carries TRBV3-1 (or the pseudogene TRBV3-2) and TRBJ2-5; D remains ambiguous. Germline values: CDR1 LGHDT, CDR2 YNNKEL (reference sequence). V was clipped by 8 bases and J by 4 bases, with 2 bases between them. The CDR3 runs 9 residues. CDR3 residues: CASGETQYF. The CDR3 DNA reads TGTGCCAGCGGAGAGACCCAGTACTTC.

The V gene is TRBV28, the J gene TRBJ2-1; D gene ambiguous. Germline CDR1 is MDHEN and CDR2 is SYDVKM. CDR3 size: 12 residues. The V gene lost 8 bases and the J gene lost 6 bases, with 11 bases spanning the gap. CDR3 in amino acids: CASGTFPNEQFF. CDR3 nucleotide sequence: TGTGCCAGCGGCACCTTCCCCAATGAGCAGTTCTTC. Supplemented by reference TRBV28 and TRBJ2-1, the full variable domain reads DVKVTQSSRYLVKRTGEKVFLECVQDMDHENMFWYRQDPGLGLRLIYFSYDVKMKEKGDIPEGYSVSREKKERFSLILESASTNQTSMYLCASGTFPNEQFFGPGTRLTVL.

This clone was seen more than once but under ten times. The genes are TRBV5-1 and TRBJ2-5; D may be TRBD1 (6 bases). The CDR3 consists of 16 residues. The germline V and J ends were trimmed by 5 bases and 5 bases, with 22 bases remaining between them. The germline CDR1 and CDR2 sequences are SGHRS and YFSETQ. This chain's CDR3 is CASSRTGAGVGETQYF. CDR3 nucleotides: TGCGCCAGCAGTCGCACTGGGGCAGGGGTGGGCGAGACCCAGTACTTC.

This clone showed up just a few times. This chain links TRBV4-1 with TRBJ1-5; weak D call: TRBD1 (5 bases). The length of the CDR3 is 14 residues. Trimming took off 2 bases at V and 7 bases at J, with 12 bases between the two ends. Per the germline V gene, CDR1 is MGHRA and CDR2 is YSYEKL. As DNA, the CDR3 is TGCGCCAGCAGCCAATGGGGGGGGAGACAGCCCCAGCATTTT. Translating gives CASSQWGGRQPQHF.

The chain has TRBV30 and TRBJ2-7, with 7 positions matching TRBD1. Germline loops: CDR1 GTSNPN, CDR2 SVGIG (reference sequence). This CDR3 contains 12 residues. The ends lost 5 bases at V and 7 bases at J; junction bases unmatched: 8. CDR3 in amino acids: CAWDRVGREQYF. The CDR3 nucleotides read TGTGCCTGGGACAGGGTGGGACGAGAGCAGTACTTC.

The V gene is TRBV7-8, the J gene TRBJ1-5; D call uncertain. V was trimmed by 2 bases and J by 7 bases, leaving 15 bases between them. Germline V gives CDR1 SGHVS, CDR2 FQNEAQ. The CDR3 sequence is 15 residues long. The CDR3: CASSLNVVDAQPQHF. The CDR3 DNA is TGTGCCAGCAGCTTAAACGTTGTGGACGCGCAGCCCCAGCATTTT.

This clone turned up a few times. The gene calls are TRBV19 and TRBJ2-1; D possibly matches TRBD1 or TRBD2 (5 bases each). Trimming left V 6 bases short and J 3 bases short, with 9 bases between. Germline V CDR1 and CDR2: LNHDA, SQIVND (reference sequence). The length of the CDR3 is 13 residues. The CDR3 protein is CASRRGFYNEQFF. In DNA form, the CDR3 reads TGTGCCAGTAGGAGGGGTTTCTACAATGAGCAGTTCTTC.

CDR3 nucleotide sequence: TGTGCCAGCAGCTTAGCAGGACTAGCGGGTCCCTACAATGAGCAGTTCTTC. It codes for CASSLAGLAGPYNEQFF. The V call is TRBV11-2, the J call TRBJ2-1, with TRBD2 matching 11 bases. The germline CDR1 and CDR2 sequences are SGHAT and FQNNGV. This CDR3 is 17 amino acids long. V shed 1 base and J 2 bases; nucleotides not matched to a gene: 4.